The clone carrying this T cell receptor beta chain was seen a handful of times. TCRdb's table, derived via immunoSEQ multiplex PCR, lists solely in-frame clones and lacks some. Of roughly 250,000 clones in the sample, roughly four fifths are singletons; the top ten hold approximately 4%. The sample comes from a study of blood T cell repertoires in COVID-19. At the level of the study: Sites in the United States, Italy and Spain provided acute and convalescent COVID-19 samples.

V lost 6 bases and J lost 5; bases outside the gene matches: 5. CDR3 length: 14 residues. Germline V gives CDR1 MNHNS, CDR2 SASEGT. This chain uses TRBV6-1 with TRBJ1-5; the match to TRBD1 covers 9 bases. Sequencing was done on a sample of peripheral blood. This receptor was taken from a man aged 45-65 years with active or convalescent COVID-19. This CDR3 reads CASRSGDRDQPQHF. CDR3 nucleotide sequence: TGTGCCAGCAGATCCGGGGACAGGGATCAGCCCCAGCATTTT.